What follows are 26 T cell receptor beta chains derived from one specimen sequenced in a study of T cells in Graves' hyperthyroidism and ophthalmopathy. The CDR3 regions of TCR beta were amplified from RNA transcripts. The TCR CDR3 was amplified in a first-round RT-PCR using the HTBI primer set. TCRdb re-derived calls from the multiplex PCR reads in MiXCR, one entry per CDR3 protein. Found here are a few hundred thousand distinct CDR3 sequences, around 20% of them singletons; the top ten hold 26%. Sequencing was carried out using blood. These receptors were taken from a man aged 18 to 30 with Graves' hyperthyroidism.

The chain joins TRBV4-2 to TRBJ1-5, with TRBD1 as a possible D gene (5 bases). Trimming cost V 0 bases and J 1 base, with 7 bases left between them. This CDR3 is 15 amino acids long. Per germline, CDR1 LGHNA and CDR2 YNFKEQ. The chain's CDR3 is CASSQDSGSNQPQHF. As DNA, the CDR3 is TGTGCCAGCAGCCAAGATTCAGGGAGCAATCAGCCCCAGCATTTT.

In its sample, this clonotype was seen many times. This chain connects TRBV29-1 to TRBJ2-5, with TRBD2 matching over 7 bases. CDR3 length equals 15 residues. The J segment lost 2 bases and the V segment lost 1 base, leaving 7 bases of the junction unmatched. CDR1 SQVTM and CDR2 ANQGSEA come from the germline V gene. CDR3 DNA: TGCAGCGTTGAAGGGTCCGGGGAGGGTCAAGAGACCCAGTACTTC. Protein: CSVEGSGEGQETQYF.

J is TRBJ2-5 and V is TRBV5-1; D uncertain. The ends were cut back, 0 bases at V and 1 base at J, with 10 bases in the middle. In germline, CDR1 is SGHRS, CDR2 YFSETQ. The CDR3 is 15 residues long. CDR3 loop: CASSLDPGPQETQYF. CDR3 bases: TGCGCCAGCAGCTTGGATCCGGGCCCCCAAGAGACCCAGTACTTC.

This clonotype has just a few counts. The chain carries TRBV20-1 and TRBJ2-7, with 13 bases that match TRBD2. Looked up from germline, CDR1 is DFQATT and CDR2 is SNEGSKA (reference sequence). V trimming: 5 bases; J trimming: 2 bases; junction bases outside the gene matches: 6. The CDR3 has 15 residues. The CDR3 sequence: CSAPGTSGMAYEQYF. CDR3 in DNA: TGCAGTGCTCCCGGGACTAGCGGGATGGCCTACGAGCAGTACTTC.

The rearrangement uses TRBV3-1 and TRBJ1-4; 7 nucleotides agree with TRBD1. V lost 4 bases and J lost 4; bases outside the gene matches: 9. The CDR3 is 16 residues long. Germline values: CDR1 LGHDT, CDR2 YNNKEL (reference sequence). CDR3 sequence reads: CASSRNPGQNNEKLFF. The CDR3 bases are TGTGCCAGCAGCCGAAACCCGGGACAGAATAATGAAAAACTGTTTTTT.

This clonotype came up many times. The chain has TRBV6-1 and TRBJ2-5; D remains unclear. CDR1 MNHNS and CDR2 SASEGT come from the germline V gene. The V gene lost 2 bases and the J gene lost 0 bases, with 16 bases spanning the gap. This CDR3 has 17 amino acids. CDR3 sequence: CASSEMGSYEYQETQYF. CDR3 DNA: TGTGCCAGCAGTGAAATGGGGTCCTACGAGTACCAAGAGACCCAGTACTTC.

This chain joins TRBV5-1 and TRBJ2-2; TRBD2 matches at 8 bases. Looked up from germline, CDR1 is SGHRS and CDR2 is YFSETQ. There are 18 residues in the CDR3. Trimming removed 0 bases from V and 0 bases from J; junction bases left unmatched: 7. CDR3 in amino acids: CASSLDRRGATNTGELFF. The CDR3 DNA reads TGCGCCAGCAGCTTGGATCGGCGGGGGGCCACGAACACCGGGGAGCTGTTTTTT.

The rearrangement joins TRBV11-1 to TRBJ2-7; no reliable D call. Germline CDR1 reads SGHAT; CDR2 reads FQDESV (reference sequence). Trimming took 6 bases from V and 5 from J, leaving 14 bases between them. The CDR3 is 13 residues long. The DNA of the CDR3 is TGTGCCAGCAGTATCGGGCTGTCGGACGAGCAGTACTTC. This sequence encodes CASSIGLSDEQYF. The entire variable domain, with the rest obtained from reference TRBV11-1 and TRBJ2-7, is as follows: EAEVAQSPRYKITEKSQAVAFWCDPISGHATLYWYRQILGQGPELLVQFQDESVVDDSQLPKDRFSAERLKGVDSTLKIQPAELGDSAMYLCASSIGLSDEQYFGPGTRLTVT.

This clonotype came up many times. The chain employs TRBV7-9 and TRBJ2-7, with 8 bases identical to TRBD1. V shed 3 bases, J shed 5 bases, and the junction held 6 bases outside the gene matches. The CDR3 is made up of 14 amino acids. Germline loops: CDR1 SEHNR, CDR2 FQNEAQ (reference sequence). CDR3 protein: CASSLTGDKNEQYF. The CDR3, as DNA: TGTGCCAGCAGCTTGACAGGGGATAAGAACGAGCAGTACTTC.

This clonotype appeared many times. The rearrangement links TRBV15 to TRBJ2-7; D not resolved. Germline V gene data show CDR1 as LNHNV and CDR2 as YYDKDF (reference sequence). The CDR3 covers 13 residues. Trimming pared 2 bases from V and 4 bases from J, leaving 9 bases between. The CDR3 loop is CATSRPDGYEQYF. The CDR3 region has the DNA TGTGCCACCAGCAGACCCGACGGTTACGAGCAGTACTTC.

The chain carries TRBV29-1 and TRBJ1-2; a possible D gene is TRBD1 (5 bases). The germline V gene encodes CDR1 SQVTM and CDR2 ANQGSEA. The V gene lost 6 bases and the J gene lost 5 bases, with 16 bases spanning the gap. This CDR3 is built from 13 residues. The CDR3 nucleotides read TGCAGCGTGGGGACCTCCGAAGGATATGGCTACACCTTC. Translation: CSVGTSEGYGYTF. The whole variable domain, remainder taken from reference TRBV29-1 and TRBJ1-2, is SAVISQKPSRDICQRGTSLTIQCQVDSQVTMMFWYRQQPGQSLTLIATANQGSEATYESGFVIDKFPISRPNLTFSTLTVSNMSPEDSSIYLCSVGTSEGYGYTFGSGTRLTVV.

The V gene is TRBV7-8, the J gene TRBJ2-5, with 7 bases that match TRBD1. The CDR3 is made up of 15 amino acids. Germline lookup yields CDR1 SGHVS and CDR2 FQNEAQ. The ends lost 10 bases at V and 3 bases at J; junction bases unmatched: 14. In DNA form, the CDR3 reads TGTGCCACCAGTGACCCCGGGACAGTAGAAGAGACCCAGTACTTC. This translates into CATSDPGTVEETQYF.

This clonotype came up many times. The genes are TRBV12-3 or TRBV12-4 and TRBJ2-5; 12 positions agree with TRBD1. V shed 6 bases, J shed 6 bases, and the junction held 11 bases outside the gene matches. This CDR3 is 16 amino acids long. CDR3 in amino acids: CASSPIGTGGVKTQYF. The CDR3 DNA is TGTGCCAGCAGCCCGATAGGGACAGGGGGCGTAAAGACCCAGTACTTC.

Many counts were recorded for this clonotype. The J gene is TRBJ1-2, the V gene TRBV11-2; tentative D call: TRBD1 (6 bases). The V gene lost 5 bases and the J gene lost 5 bases, with 21 bases spanning the gap. This CDR3 is built from 16 residues. Germline V gene sequence: CDR1 SGHAT, CDR2 FQNNGV. CDR3 protein: CASSHARSGGGYGYTF. The CDR3 region has the DNA TGTGCCAGCAGCCACGCCCGCTCCGGAGGGGGGTATGGCTACACCTTC.

The chain combines TRBV12-3 or TRBV12-4 with TRBJ1-5; a possible D gene is TRBD1 (5 bases). Trimming stripped 6 bases from V and 8 bases from J, with 17 bases between. CDR3 length: 14 amino acids. The CDR3 loop reads CASSPGGVHEPQHF. The CDR3, as DNA: TGTGCCAGCAGCCCTGGGGGGGTTCATGAGCCCCAGCATTTT.

There are a few counts of this clonotype. The gene calls are TRBV27 and TRBJ1-5; D not certain. The germline gives CDR1 MNHEY, CDR2 SMNVEV (reference sequence). This CDR3 region has 17 residues. V was cut by 0 bases and J by 4 bases, with 16 bases left in between. DNA of the CDR3: TGTGCCAGCAGTTTATCGTCTCAAGGAATGGGAAATCAGCCCCAGCATTTT. Amino acid sequence: CASSLSSQGMGNQPQHF.

This clonotype showed up many times. A read error is possible here, since a much larger clone lies one base away. This chain connects TRBV6-5 to TRBJ1-1, with TRBD1 as a possible D gene (6 bases). The CDR3 is 13 amino acids. Germline V gives CDR1 MNHEY, CDR2 SVGAGI. The chain's CDR3 is CASNRVMNTEALF. The CDR3 coding sequence is TGTGCCAGCAACAGGGTAATGAACACTGAAGCTCTCTTT.

This clonotype was counted at least ten times. The missing conserved phenylalanine or tryptophan at the end of this CDR3 makes a read error likely. The DNA is left out, because the CDR3 cannot be placed on it with certainty; the CDR3 is given as TCRdb lists it. This rearrangement joins TRBV24-1 to TRBJ1-1; the table's D call of TRBD1 was not tested on the DNA. Germline V gene data show CDR1 as KGHDR and CDR2 as SFDVKD. The CDR3 is made up of 9 amino acids, end residues included. This chain's CDR3 is CATSDSGIE.

This clonotype was counted at least ten times. The gene calls are TRBV19 and TRBJ1-1; possible D gene TRBD1, 5 bases. V was cut by 5 bases and J by 3 bases, with 10 bases left in between. The germline gives CDR1 LNHDA, CDR2 SQIVND (reference sequence). The CDR3 runs 13 residues. The CDR3 sequence is CASSPWGDTEAFF. CDR3 coding DNA: TGTGCCAGTAGTCCCTGGGGGGACACTGAAGCTTTCTTT.

V usage is TRBV12-3 or TRBV12-4 and J usage is TRBJ1-1; D is perhaps TRBD1 (6 bases). The CDR3 contains 11 residues. Deletions cut 4 bases from V and 12 bases from J, with 12 bases between. The CDR3 DNA is TGTGCCAGCAGTTCTTACCAGGGGTCTTTCTTT. It specifies CASSSYQGSFF.

This clonotype was found many times. This may be a read error, as it is one base from a much larger clone. The rearrangement links TRBV28 to TRBJ2-7; 7 bases fit TRBD2. The germline V gene encodes CDR1 MDHEN and CDR2 SYDVKM. The V gene end was trimmed by 3 bases and the J gene end by 2 bases; junction bases not matched to a gene: 10. The CDR3 is made up of 16 amino acids. The CDR3, as DNA: TGTGCCAGCAGTTTTGGTACGACTAGCAGGGCCTACGAGCAGTACTTC. Residues: CASSFGTTSRAYEQYF. The whole variable domain, remainder taken from reference TRBV28 and TRBJ2-7, is DVKVTQSSRYLVKRTGEKVFLECVQDMDHENMFWYRQDPGLGLRLIYFSYDVKMKEKGDIPEGYSVSREKKERFSLILESASTNQTSMYLCASSFGTTSRAYEQYFGPGTRLTVT.

This clonotype was counted many times. The chain links TRBV30 to TRBJ1-2; the D gene is possibly TRBD1 (5 bases). CDR3 size: 14 residues. Deletions cut 1 base from V and 7 bases from J, with 16 bases between. Per the germline V gene, CDR1 is GTSNPN and CDR2 is SVGIG (reference sequence). The CDR3, as DNA: TGTGCCTGGAGTGGGTCGGCCAGGGCTCGTGGCTACACCTTC. It encodes CAWSGSARARGYTF.

The chain uses TRBV4-1 and TRBJ1-1, with a tentative D call TRBD1 (5 bases). The V end was cut by 1 base, the J end by 6 bases, with 15 bases between. The CDR3 spans 15 residues. Looked up from germline, CDR1 is MGHRA and CDR2 is YSYEKL. The CDR3 is CASSQVWGKGSEAFF. CDR3 DNA sequence: TGCGCCAGCAGCCAAGTTTGGGGGAAAGGCTCTGAAGCTTTCTTT.

This clonotype was seen more than once but under ten times. The chain couples TRBV5-1 to TRBJ2-7, with a weak D call TRBD1 (6 bases). Per germline, CDR1 SGHRS and CDR2 YFSETQ. With 3 bases removed from V and 5 bases from J, the gap between germline ends came to 18 bases. This CDR3 comprises 15 residues. The CDR3 reads CASSYDLTGFNEQYF. DNA for the CDR3: TGCGCCAGCAGCTACGACCTCACAGGGTTCAACGAGCAGTACTTC.

This clonotype occurred a few times. V usage is TRBV18 and J usage is TRBJ1-2, with TRBD1 identical over 8 bases. The CDR3 covers 14 residues. Per the germline V gene, CDR1 is KGHSH and CDR2 is LQKENI. V shed 5 bases and J 7 bases; nucleotides not matched to a gene: 9. CDR3 sequence reads: CASSALDRAGGYTF. For the CDR3, the DNA is TGTGCCAGCTCAGCGTTGGACAGGGCGGGTGGCTACACCTTC.

There are many counts of this clonotype. The J gene is TRBJ1-1, the V gene TRBV12-3 or TRBV12-4, with D possibly TRBD1 on 6 matching bases. CDR3 length equals 12 residues. Deletions cut 7 bases from V and 5 bases from J, with 11 bases between. This CDR3 reads CASKQGRTEAFF. DNA of the CDR3: TGTGCCAGCAAACAGGGAAGAACTGAAGCTTTCTTT.